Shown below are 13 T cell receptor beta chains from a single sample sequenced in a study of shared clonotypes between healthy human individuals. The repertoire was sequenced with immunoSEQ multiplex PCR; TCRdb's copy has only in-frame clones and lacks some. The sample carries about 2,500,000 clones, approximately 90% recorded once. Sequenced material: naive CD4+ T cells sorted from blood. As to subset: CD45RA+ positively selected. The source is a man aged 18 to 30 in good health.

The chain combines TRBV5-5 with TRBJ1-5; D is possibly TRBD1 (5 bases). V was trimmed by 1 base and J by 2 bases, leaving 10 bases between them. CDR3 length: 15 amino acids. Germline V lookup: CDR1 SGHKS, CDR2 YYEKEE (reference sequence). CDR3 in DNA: TGTGCCAGCAGCTTGTTCAGGGAGGGCAATCAGCCCCAGCATTTT. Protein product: CASSLFREGNQPQHF. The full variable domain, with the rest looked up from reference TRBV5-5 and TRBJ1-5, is DAGVTQSPTHLIKTRGQQVTLRCSPISGHKSVSWYQQVLGQGPQFIFQYYEKEERGRGNFPDRFSARQFPNYSSELNVNALLLGDSALYLCASSLFREGNQPQHFGDGTRLSIL.

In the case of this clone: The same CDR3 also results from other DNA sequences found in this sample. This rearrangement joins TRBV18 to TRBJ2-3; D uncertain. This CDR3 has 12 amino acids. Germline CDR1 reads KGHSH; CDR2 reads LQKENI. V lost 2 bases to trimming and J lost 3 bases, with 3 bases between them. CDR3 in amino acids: CASSPRTDTQYF. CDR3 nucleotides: TGTGCCAGCTCACCAAGAACAGATACGCAGTATTTT.

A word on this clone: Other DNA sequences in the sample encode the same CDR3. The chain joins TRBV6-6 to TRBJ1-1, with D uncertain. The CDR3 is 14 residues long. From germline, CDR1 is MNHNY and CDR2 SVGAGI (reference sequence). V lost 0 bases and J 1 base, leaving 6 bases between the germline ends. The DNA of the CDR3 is TGTGCCAGCAGTTACTCGGAAGGGAACACTGAAGCTTTCTTT. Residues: CASSYSEGNTEAFF.

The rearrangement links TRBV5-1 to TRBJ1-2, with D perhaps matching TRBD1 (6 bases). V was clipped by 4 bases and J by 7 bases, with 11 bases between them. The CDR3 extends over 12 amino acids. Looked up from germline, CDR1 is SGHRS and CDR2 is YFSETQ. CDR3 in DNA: TGCGCCAGCAGCCTGGACAGAATTGGCTACACCTTC. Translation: CASSLDRIGYTF.

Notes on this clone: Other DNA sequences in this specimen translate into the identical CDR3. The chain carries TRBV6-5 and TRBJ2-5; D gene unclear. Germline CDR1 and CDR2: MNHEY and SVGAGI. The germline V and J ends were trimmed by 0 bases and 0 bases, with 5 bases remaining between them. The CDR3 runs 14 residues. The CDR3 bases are TGTGCCAGCAGTTACTCCCAGTACCAAGAGACCCAGTACTTC. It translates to CASSYSQYQETQYF.

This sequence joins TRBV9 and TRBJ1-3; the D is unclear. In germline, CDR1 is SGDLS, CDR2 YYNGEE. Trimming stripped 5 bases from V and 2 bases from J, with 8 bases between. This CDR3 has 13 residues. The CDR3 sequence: CASSRSPGNTIYF. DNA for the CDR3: TGTGCCAGCAGTCGTAGCCCTGGAAACACCATATATTTT. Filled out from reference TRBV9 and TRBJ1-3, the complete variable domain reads DSGVTQTPKHLITATGQRVTLRCSPRSGDLSVYWYQQSLDQGLQFLIQYYNGEERAKGNILERFSAQQFPDLHSELNLSSLELGDSALYFCASSRSPGNTIYFGEGSWLTVV.

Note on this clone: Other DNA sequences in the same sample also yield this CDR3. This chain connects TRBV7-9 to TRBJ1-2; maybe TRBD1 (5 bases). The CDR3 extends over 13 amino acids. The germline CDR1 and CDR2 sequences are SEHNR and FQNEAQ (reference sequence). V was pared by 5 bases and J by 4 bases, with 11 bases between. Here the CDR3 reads CASSLDSIYGYTF. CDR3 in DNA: TGTGCCAGCAGCCTAGACAGTATCTATGGCTACACCTTC. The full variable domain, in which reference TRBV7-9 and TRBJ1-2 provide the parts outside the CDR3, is DTGVSQNPRHKITKRGQNVTFRCDPISEHNRLYWYRQTLGQGPEFLTYFQNEAQLEKSRLLSDRFSAERPKGSFSTLEIQRTEQGDSAMYLCASSLDSIYGYTFGSGTRLTVV.

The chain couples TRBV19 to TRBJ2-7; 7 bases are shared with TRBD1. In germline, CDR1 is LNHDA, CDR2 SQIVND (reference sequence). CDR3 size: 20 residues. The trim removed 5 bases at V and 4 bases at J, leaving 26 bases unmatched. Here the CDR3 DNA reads TGTGCCAGTAGTTTAAGACAGGGTGTTCGGGGTCGGTTCCCTTGGTACGAGCAGTACTTC. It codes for CASSLRQGVRGRFPWYEQYF.

The DNA for the CDR3 is TGTGCCAGTAGTCGGACAGGGAGCAGGGATACGCAGTATTTT. This gives the protein CASSRTGSRDTQYF. V and J are TRBV19 and TRBJ2-3, with 8 bases that match TRBD1. This CDR3 region has 14 residues. The germline V gene has CDR1 LNHDA and CDR2 SQIVND (reference sequence). V was pared by 5 bases and J by 6 bases, with 7 bases of the junction left unmatched.

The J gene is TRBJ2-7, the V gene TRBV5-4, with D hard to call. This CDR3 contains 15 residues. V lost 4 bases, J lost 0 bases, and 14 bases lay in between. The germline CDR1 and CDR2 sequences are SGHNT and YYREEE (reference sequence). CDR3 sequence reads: CASSPDSGRSYEQYF. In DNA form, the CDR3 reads TGTGCCAGCAGCCCAGACTCGGGCCGCTCCTACGAGCAGTACTTC.

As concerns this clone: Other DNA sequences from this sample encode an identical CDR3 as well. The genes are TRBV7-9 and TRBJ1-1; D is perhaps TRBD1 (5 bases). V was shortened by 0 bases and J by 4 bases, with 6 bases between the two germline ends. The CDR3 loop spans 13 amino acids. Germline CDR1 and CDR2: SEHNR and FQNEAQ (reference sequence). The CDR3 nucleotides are TGTGCCAGCAGCTTAGCGACAGCCACTGAAGCTTTCTTT. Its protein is CASSLATATEAFF. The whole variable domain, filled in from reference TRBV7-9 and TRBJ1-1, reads DTGVSQNPRHKITKRGQNVTFRCDPISEHNRLYWYRQTLGQGPEFLTYFQNEAQLEKSRLLSDRFSAERPKGSFSTLEIQRTEQGDSAMYLCASSLATATEAFFGQGTRLTVV.

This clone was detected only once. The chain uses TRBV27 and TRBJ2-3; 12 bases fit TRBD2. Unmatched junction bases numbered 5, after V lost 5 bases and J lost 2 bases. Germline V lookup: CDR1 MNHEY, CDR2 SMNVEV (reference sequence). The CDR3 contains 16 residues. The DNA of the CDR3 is TGTGCCAGCAGTGTTGGGACTAGCGGGTACACAGATACGCAGTATTTT. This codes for CASSVGTSGYTDTQYF.

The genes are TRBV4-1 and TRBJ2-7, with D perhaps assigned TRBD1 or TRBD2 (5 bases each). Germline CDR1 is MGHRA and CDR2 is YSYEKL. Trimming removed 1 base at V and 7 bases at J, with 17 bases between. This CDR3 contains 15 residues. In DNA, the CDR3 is TGCGCCAGCAGCCAAGGGGGGATCGGGATTTCTGAGCAGTACTTC. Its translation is CASSQGGIGISEQYF.